This T cell receptor (beta chain) was captured in a study of cytomegalovirus exposure and HLA in healthy donors. V lost 4 bases and J lost 5; bases outside the gene matches: 10. This CDR3 spans 16 amino acids. Germline loops: CDR1 SGHKS, CDR2 YYEKEE (reference sequence). 13 Jbeta primers and 60 Vbeta primers were used for the PCR. The assay was immunoSEQ multiplex PCR, and TCRdb's table has in-frame clones only and misses some. This repertoire shows around 90,000 clones, about nine tenths found once; its top ten account for over 8.5%. Sequencing was performed on PBMCs. The TCR sequence derives from a man aged 25 to 40 in good health and CMV-seropositive. The gene calls are TRBV5-5 and TRBJ2-5; TRBD1 agrees at 11 bases. The chain's CDR3 is CASSQGTGGKYETQYF. The DNA for the CDR3 is TGTGCCAGCAGCCAAGGGACAGGGGGAAAATATGAGACCCAGTACTTC.